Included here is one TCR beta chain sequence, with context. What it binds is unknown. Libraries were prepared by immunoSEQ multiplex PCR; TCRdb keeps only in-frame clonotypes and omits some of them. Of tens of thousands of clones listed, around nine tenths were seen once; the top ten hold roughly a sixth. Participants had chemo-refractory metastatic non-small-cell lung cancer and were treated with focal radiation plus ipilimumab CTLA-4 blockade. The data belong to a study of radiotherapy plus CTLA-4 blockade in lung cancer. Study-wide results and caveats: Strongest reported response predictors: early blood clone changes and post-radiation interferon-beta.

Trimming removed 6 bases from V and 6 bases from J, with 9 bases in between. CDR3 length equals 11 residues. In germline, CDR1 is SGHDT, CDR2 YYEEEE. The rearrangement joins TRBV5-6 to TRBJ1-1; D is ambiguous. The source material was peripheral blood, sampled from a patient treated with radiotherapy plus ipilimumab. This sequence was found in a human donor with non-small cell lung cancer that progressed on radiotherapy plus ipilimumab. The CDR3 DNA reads TGTGCCAGCACTCGGATGGCTGAAGCTTTCTTT. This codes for CASTRMAEAFF. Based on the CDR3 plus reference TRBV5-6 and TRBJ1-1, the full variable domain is DAGVTQSPTHLIKTRGQQVTLRCSPKSGHDTVSWYQQALGQGPQFIFQYYEEEERQRGNFPDRFSGHQFPNYSSELNVNALLLGDSALYLCASTRMAEAFFGQGTRLTVV.